What follows are 18 T cell receptor beta chains derived from one specimen sequenced in a study of cytotoxic CD8 clonotypes in ibrutinib-treated CLL. TCRdb keeps only in-frame clones here, not all; method: immunoSEQ multiplex PCR. This table holds 110,000 to 150,000 clones, about 75% found once. Specimen: PBMCs, collected after 24 months of ibrutinib treatment. These receptors came from a human donor with chronic lymphocytic leukemia.

This clone was seen a few times. This chain links TRBV7-9 with TRBJ1-5; no reliable D call. The CDR3 is 14 amino acids. Germline V gene lookup returns CDR1 SEHNR and CDR2 FQNEAQ (reference sequence). Trimming shortened V by 3 bases and J by 3 bases, and 9 bases separated the two germline ends. In DNA form, the CDR3 reads TGTGCCAGCAGCTTCCCAGGAGCCAATCAGCCCCAGCATTTT. It translates to CASSFPGANQPQHF.

The chain has TRBV18 and TRBJ1-2, with a tentative D call TRBD1 (6 bases). The CDR3 runs 15 residues. Germline V lookup: CDR1 KGHSH, CDR2 LQKENI. Trimming removed 3 bases at V and 4 bases at J, with 15 bases between. In DNA form, the CDR3 reads TGTGCCAGCTCACCCCAGAGGGGGGGCGGCTATGGCTACACCTTC. Translated: CASSPQRGGGYGYTF. The whole variable domain, filled in from reference TRBV18 and TRBJ1-2, reads NAGVMQNPRHLVRRRGQEARLRCSPMKGHSHVYWYRQLPEEGLKFMVYLQKENIIDESGMPKERFSAEFPKEGPSILRIQQVVRGDSAAYFCASSPQRGGGYGYTFGSGTRLTVV.

Regarding this clone: Other DNA sequences from this sample encode an identical CDR3 as well. V is TRBV15 and J is TRBJ1-2; unclear D gene. This CDR3 is built from 14 residues. Germline CDR1 is LNHNV and CDR2 is YYDKDF (reference sequence). Trimming removed 0 bases at V and 5 bases at J, with 10 bases between. DNA of the CDR3: TGTGCCACCAGCAGAGAGGACGGACCTTATGGCTACACCTTC. Amino acid sequence: CATSREDGPYGYTF.

The chain uses TRBV19 and TRBJ1-1, with TRBD1 as a possible D gene (5 bases). The CDR3 is 14 amino acids. Deletions cut 3 bases from V and 7 bases from J, with 15 bases between. Looked up from germline, CDR1 is LNHDA and CDR2 is SQIVND (reference sequence). CDR3 sequence (DNA): TGTGCCAGTAGTATGCCCTCAAGGGGCCTTGAAGCTTTCTTT. Protein sequence: CASSMPSRGLEAFF.

This chain connects TRBV7-2 to TRBJ2-7; TRBD2 matches 10 bases. This CDR3 comprises 15 residues. CDR1 and CDR2 from the germline V gene are SGHTA and FQGNSA. With V trimmed by 7 bases and J by 2 bases, 8 bases remained unmatched. CDR3 protein: CASTPGLAGAYEQYF. CDR3 nucleotides: TGTGCCAGCACCCCTGGCCTAGCGGGGGCCTACGAGCAGTACTTC.

CDR3 DNA sequence: TGTGCCAGCAGCCCGAGACTAGCGGGGGTAACCGGAGGAGGGGAGCTGTTTTTT. Protein sequence: CASSPRLAGVTGGGELFF. V gene TRBV7-8 combines with J gene TRBJ2-2; 12 nucleotides align to TRBD2. The germline V gene encodes CDR1 SGHVS and CDR2 FQNEAQ. V gave up 5 bases and J gave up 8 bases; unmatched junction bases: 15. This CDR3 spans 18 amino acids.

This chain uses TRBV18 with TRBJ1-4, with a tentative D call TRBD1 (6 bases). Germline V gives CDR1 KGHSH, CDR2 LQKENI. This CDR3 contains 15 residues. V lost 3 bases and J lost 7, with 15 bases in between. The CDR3 DNA is TGTGCCAGCTCACCGGACAGTTTGTCGGGTGAAAAACTGTTTTTT. Encoded protein: CASSPDSLSGEKLFF.

The rearrangement joins TRBV2 to TRBJ2-3; possibly TRBD1 for D (6 bases). The CDR3 totals 18 residues. Germline V lookup: CDR1 SNHLY, CDR2 FYNNEI. Trimming pared 3 bases from V and 1 base from J, leaving 20 bases between. The DNA of the CDR3 is TGTGCCAGCAGTGATGACAGGTTAGGTCCCCGGGGCACAGATACGCAGTATTTT. It is translated as CASSDDRLGPRGTDTQYF.

The J gene is TRBJ1-2, the V gene TRBV30; tentatively, D is TRBD1 (5 bases). The CDR3 runs 11 residues. Germline CDR1 GTSNPN, CDR2 SVGIG (reference sequence). V was clipped by 5 bases and J by 8 bases, with 12 bases between them. This CDR3 is CAWAGPPGYTF. In DNA form, the CDR3 reads TGTGCCTGGGCGGGACCGCCGGGCTACACCTTC.

This chain's CDR3 is CASSPIMASGPGDDTQYF. CDR3 nucleotide sequence: TGTGCCAGCAGCCCTATAATGGCTAGCGGACCCGGGGACGATACGCAGTATTTT. This sequence joins TRBV7-8 and TRBJ2-3; 7 nucleotides align to TRBD2. The CDR3 is 18 amino acids. Germline CDR1 and CDR2: SGHVS and FQNEAQ. With 5 bases clipped from V and 6 bases from J, the junction kept 20 bases outside the gene matches.

The chain carries TRBV19 and TRBJ2-1, with 13 bases matching TRBD2. The J segment lost 9 bases and the V segment lost 7 bases, leaving 9 bases of the junction unmatched. The CDR3 loop spans 15 amino acids. The germline gives CDR1 LNHDA, CDR2 SQIVND (reference sequence). CDR3 coding DNA: TGTGCCAGTACCAAAGGGACTAGCGGGGCGGGTGAGCAGTTCTTC. Its translation is CASTKGTSGAGEQFF.

The rearrangement uses TRBV5-1 and TRBJ2-3, with TRBD2 as a possible D gene (6 bases). Trimming took off 2 bases at V and 0 bases at J, with 7 bases between the two ends. The CDR3 is 14 amino acids. Germline values: CDR1 SGHRS, CDR2 YFSETQ. CDR3 DNA: TGCGCCAGCAGCTTTGGGACTAGCACAGATACGCAGTATTTT. Amino acids: CASSFGTSTDTQYF.

This chain links TRBV7-9 with TRBJ2-1; 8 nucleotides match TRBD1. V shed 5 bases and J 9 bases; nucleotides not matched to a gene: 3. Germline V CDR1 and CDR2: SEHNR, FQNEAQ (reference sequence). The CDR3 has 12 residues. The CDR3 loop is CASSGQGSEQFF. DNA of the CDR3: TGTGCCAGCAGCGGACAGGGTTCTGAGCAGTTCTTC.

The rearrangement joins TRBV28 to TRBJ2-7, with D possibly matching TRBD2 (5 bases). Looked up from germline, CDR1 is MDHEN and CDR2 is SYDVKM. V lost 8 bases, J lost 6 bases, and 14 bases lay in between. The CDR3 has 12 amino acids. CDR3 in amino acids: CASWKLGGEQYF. DNA of the CDR3: TGTGCCAGCTGGAAACTAGGAGGCGAGCAGTACTTC.

The V and J genes are TRBV7-2 and TRBJ2-7; TRBD2 agrees at 9 bases. The V segment lost 5 bases and the J segment 9 bases; nucleotides outside the gene matches: 11. The CDR3 has 14 residues. Germline V gene sequence: CDR1 SGHTA, CDR2 FQGNSA. CDR3 sequence reads: CASSMGGTSFRQYF. The CDR3, as DNA: TGTGCCAGCAGCATGGGGGGGACTAGCTTCAGGCAGTACTTC.

As to this clone: An end of the junction does not agree with germline; a read error may underlie this. This chain uses TRBV27 with TRBJ2-1; 12 bases align to TRBD2. The germline gives CDR1 MNHEY, CDR2 SMNVEV (reference sequence). This CDR3 is 17 amino acids long. The CDR3 protein is CTSSWADPGTSGFWQFF. CDR3 nucleotides: TGTACCAGCAGTTGGGCTGACCCCGGGACTAGCGGGTTTTGGCAGTTCTTC.

DNA of the CDR3: TGTGCCGTCCGGGGGGACGAGCAGTACTTC. Translating it yields CAVRGDEQYF. The chain employs TRBV27 and TRBJ2-7, with 7 bases identical to TRBD2. The CDR3 sequence is 10 residues long. In germline, CDR1 is MNHEY, CDR2 SMNVEV (reference sequence). V gave up 11 bases and J gave up 5 bases; unmatched junction bases: 3.

The chain uses TRBV28 and TRBJ1-4, with 10 nucleotides matching TRBD1. The CDR3 contains 15 residues. Losses at the gene ends were 7 bases for V and 7 bases for J; bases not matched to a gene: 9. The V gene's germline CDR1 is MDHEN and CDR2 SYDVKM. The CDR3 coding sequence is TGTGCCAGCACCCGGGTTGGGACAGGGGTTGAAAAACTGTTTTTT. Residues: CASTRVGTGVEKLFF.